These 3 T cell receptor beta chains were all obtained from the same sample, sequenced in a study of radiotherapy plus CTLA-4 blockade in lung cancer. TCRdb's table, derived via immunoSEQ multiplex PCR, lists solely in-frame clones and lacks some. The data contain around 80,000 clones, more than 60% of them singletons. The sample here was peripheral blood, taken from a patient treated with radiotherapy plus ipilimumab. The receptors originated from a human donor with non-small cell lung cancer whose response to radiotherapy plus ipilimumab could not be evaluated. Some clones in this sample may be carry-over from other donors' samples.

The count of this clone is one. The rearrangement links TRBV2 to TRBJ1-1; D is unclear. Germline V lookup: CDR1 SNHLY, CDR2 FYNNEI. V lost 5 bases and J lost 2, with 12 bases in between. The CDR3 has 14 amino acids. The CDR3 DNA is TGTGCCAGCAGTTCTCAAGGAGCAAACACTGAAGCTTTCTTT. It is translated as CASSSQGANTEAFF.

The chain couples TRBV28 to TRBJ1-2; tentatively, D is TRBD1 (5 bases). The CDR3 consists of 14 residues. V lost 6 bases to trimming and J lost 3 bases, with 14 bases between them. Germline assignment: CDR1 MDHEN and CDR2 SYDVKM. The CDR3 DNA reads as TGTGCCAGCAGCACTGGCAGGGAATACTATGGCTACACCTTC. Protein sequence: CASSTGREYYGYTF.

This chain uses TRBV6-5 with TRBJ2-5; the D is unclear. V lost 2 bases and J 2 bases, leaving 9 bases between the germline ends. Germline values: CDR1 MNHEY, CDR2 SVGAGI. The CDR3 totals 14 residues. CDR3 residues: CASSYGQEQETQYF. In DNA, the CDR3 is TGTGCCAGCAGTTACGGGCAGGAACAAGAGACCCAGTACTTC.